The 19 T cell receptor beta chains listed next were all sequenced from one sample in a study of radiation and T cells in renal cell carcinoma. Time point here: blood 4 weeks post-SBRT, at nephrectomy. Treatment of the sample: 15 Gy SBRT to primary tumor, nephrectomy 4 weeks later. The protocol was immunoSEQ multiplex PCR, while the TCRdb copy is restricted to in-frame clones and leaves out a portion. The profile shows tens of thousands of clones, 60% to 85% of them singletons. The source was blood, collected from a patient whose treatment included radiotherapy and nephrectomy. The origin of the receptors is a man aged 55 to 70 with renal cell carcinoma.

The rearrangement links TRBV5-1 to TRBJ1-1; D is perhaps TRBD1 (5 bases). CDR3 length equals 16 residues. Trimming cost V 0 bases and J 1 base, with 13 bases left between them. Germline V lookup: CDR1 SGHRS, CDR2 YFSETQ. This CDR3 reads CASSLDRGRENTEAFF. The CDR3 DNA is TGCGCCAGCAGCTTGGATAGGGGCAGGGAGAACACTGAAGCTTTCTTT.

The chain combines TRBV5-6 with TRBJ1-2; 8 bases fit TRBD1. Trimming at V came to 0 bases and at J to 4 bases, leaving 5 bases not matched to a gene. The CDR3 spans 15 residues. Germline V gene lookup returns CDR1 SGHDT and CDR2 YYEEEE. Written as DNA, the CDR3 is TGTGCCAGCAGCTTGGTTGGGACAGGCGCCTATGGCTACACCTTC. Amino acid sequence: CASSLVGTGAYGYTF. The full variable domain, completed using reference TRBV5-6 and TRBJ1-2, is DAGVTQSPTHLIKTRGQQVTLRCSPKSGHDTVSWYQQALGQGPQFIFQYYEEEERQRGNFPDRFSGHQFPNYSSELNVNALLLGDSALYLCASSLVGTGAYGYTFGSGTRLTVV.

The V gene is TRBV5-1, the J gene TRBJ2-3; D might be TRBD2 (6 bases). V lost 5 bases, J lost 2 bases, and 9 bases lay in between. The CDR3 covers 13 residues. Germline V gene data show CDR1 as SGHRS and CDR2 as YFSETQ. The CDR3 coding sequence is TGCGCCAGCAGGGCTAGCGACACAGATACGCAGTATTTT. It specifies CASRASDTDTQYF. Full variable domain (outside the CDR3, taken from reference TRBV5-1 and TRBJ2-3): KAGVTQTPRYLIKTRGQQVTLSCSPISGHRSVSWYQQTPGQGLQFLFEYFSETQRNKGNFPGRFSGRQFSNSRSEMNVSTLELGDSALYLCASRASDTDTQYFGPGTRLTVL.

CDR3 loop: CASRLGASNSPLHF. For the CDR3, the DNA is TGCGCCAGCAGACTGGGGGCCTCCAATTCACCCCTCCACTTT. The chain links TRBV5-1 to TRBJ1-6; TRBD1 is a possible D gene (6 bases). The V gene's germline CDR1 is SGHRS and CDR2 YFSETQ. This CDR3 spans 14 amino acids. Trimming removed 5 bases at V and 7 bases at J, with 13 bases between.

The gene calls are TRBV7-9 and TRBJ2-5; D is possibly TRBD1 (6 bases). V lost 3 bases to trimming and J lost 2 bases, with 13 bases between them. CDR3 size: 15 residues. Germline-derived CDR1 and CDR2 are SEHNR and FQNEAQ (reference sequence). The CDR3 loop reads CASSFGTGPQETQYF. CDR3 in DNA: TGTGCCAGCAGCTTCGGTACAGGGCCGCAAGAGACCCAGTACTTC.

For the CDR3, the DNA is TGTGCCATCAGGGCCGATTCGAACACTGAAGCTTTCTTT. It translates to CAIRADSNTEAFF. V and J are TRBV10-3 and TRBJ1-1, with D unclear. The V gene's germline CDR1 is ENHRY and CDR2 SYGVKD. CDR3 length equals 13 residues. V lost 6 bases, J lost 1 base, and 9 bases lay in between.

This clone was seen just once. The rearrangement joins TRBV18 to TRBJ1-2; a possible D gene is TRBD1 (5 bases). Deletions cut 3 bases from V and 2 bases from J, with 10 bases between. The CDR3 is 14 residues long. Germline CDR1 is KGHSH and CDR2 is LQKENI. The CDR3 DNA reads TGTGCCAGCTCACCGCAGGGCGTCAACTATGGCTACACCTTC. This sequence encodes CASSPQGVNYGYTF.

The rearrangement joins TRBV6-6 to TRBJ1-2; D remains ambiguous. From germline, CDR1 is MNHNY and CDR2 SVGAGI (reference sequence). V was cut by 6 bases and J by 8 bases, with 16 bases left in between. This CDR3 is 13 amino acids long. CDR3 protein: CASSQPGSHGYTF. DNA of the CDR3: TGTGCCAGCAGCCAACCGGGGTCTCACGGCTACACCTTC.

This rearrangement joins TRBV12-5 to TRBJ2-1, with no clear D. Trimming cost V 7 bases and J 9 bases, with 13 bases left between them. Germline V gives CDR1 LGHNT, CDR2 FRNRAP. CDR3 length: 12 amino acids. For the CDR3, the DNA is TGTGCTAGTGTCTTAGGGCGAAGTGAGCAGTTCTTC. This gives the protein CASVLGRSEQFF. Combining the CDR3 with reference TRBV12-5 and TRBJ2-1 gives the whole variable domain DARVTQTPRHKVTEMGQEVTMRCQPILGHNTVFWYRQTMMQGLELLAYFRNRAPLDDSGMPKDRFSAEMPDATLATLKIQPSEPRDSAVYFCASVLGRSEQFFGPGTRLTVL.

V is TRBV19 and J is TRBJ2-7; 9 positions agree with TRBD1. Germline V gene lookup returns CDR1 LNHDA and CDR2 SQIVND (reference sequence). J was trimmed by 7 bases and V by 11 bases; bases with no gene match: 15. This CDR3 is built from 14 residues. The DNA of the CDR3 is TGTGCCCAACCCCCGGACAGGGGCGACTCAGAGCAGTACGTC. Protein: CAQPPDRGDSEQYV.

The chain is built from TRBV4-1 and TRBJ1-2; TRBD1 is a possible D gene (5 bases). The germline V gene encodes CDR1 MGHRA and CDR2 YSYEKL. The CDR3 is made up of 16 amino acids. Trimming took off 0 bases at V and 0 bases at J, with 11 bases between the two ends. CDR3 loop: CASSQEVSGTNYGYTF. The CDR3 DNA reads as TGCGCCAGCAGCCAAGAGGTCTCAGGGACTAACTATGGCTACACCTTC.

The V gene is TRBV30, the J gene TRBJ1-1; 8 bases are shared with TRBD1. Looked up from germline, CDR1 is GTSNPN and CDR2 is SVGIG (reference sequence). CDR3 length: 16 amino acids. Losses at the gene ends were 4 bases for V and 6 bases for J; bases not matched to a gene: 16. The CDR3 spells CAWTPGRDRGGAEAFF. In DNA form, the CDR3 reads TGTGCCTGGACTCCCGGAAGAGACAGGGGAGGAGCTGAAGCTTTCTTT. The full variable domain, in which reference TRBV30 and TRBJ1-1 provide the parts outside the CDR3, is SQTIHQWPATLVQPVGSPLSLECTVEGTSNPNLYWYRQAAGRGLQLLFYSVGIGQISSEVPQNLSASRPQDRQFILSSKKLLLSDSGFYLCAWTPGRDRGGAEAFFGQGTRLTVV.

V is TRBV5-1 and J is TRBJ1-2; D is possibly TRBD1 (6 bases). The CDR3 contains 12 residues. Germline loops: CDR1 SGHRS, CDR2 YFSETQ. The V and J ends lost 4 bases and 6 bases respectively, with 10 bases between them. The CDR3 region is CASSLQGNGYTF. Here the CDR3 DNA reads TGCGCCAGCAGCCTCCAGGGGAATGGCTACACCTTC.

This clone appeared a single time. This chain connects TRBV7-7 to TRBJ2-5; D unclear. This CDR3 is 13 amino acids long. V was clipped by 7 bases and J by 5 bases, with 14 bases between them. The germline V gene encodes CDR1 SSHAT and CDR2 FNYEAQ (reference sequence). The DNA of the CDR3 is TGTGCCAGCACCATGGCGCCAGGCGAGACCCAGTACTTC. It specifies CASTMAPGETQYF.

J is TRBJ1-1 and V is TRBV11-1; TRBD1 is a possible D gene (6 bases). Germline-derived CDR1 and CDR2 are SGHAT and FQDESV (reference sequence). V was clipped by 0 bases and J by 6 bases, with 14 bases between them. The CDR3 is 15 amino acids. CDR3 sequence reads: CASSLAGARMAEAFF. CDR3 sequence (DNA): TGTGCCAGCAGCTTAGCGGGGGCCAGGATGGCTGAAGCTTTCTTT.

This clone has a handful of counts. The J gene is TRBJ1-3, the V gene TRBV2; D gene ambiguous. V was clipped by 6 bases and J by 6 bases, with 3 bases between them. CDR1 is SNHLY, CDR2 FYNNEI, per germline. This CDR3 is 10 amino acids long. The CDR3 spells CASRENTIYF. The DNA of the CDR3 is TGTGCCAGCAGAGAAAACACCATATATTTT.

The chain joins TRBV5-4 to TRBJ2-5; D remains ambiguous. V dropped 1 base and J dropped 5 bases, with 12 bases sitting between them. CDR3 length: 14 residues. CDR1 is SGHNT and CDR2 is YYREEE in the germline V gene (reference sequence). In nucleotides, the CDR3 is TGTGCCAGCAGCTTGTGGTCCGTTGGGGAGACCCAGTACTTC. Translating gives CASSLWSVGETQYF.

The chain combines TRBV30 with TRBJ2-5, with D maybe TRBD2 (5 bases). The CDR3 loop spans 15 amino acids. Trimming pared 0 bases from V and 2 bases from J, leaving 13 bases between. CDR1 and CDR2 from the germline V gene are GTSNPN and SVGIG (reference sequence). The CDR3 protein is CAWSVVGLIQETQYF. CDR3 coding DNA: TGTGCCTGGAGTGTGGTAGGACTTATTCAAGAGACCCAGTACTTC.

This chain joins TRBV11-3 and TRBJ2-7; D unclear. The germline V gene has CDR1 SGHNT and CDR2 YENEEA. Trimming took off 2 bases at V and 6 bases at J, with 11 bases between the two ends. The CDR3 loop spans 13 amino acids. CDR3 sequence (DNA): TGTGCCAGCAGCTTAACTGGTATGAGCGAGCAGTACTTC. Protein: CASSLTGMSEQYF.